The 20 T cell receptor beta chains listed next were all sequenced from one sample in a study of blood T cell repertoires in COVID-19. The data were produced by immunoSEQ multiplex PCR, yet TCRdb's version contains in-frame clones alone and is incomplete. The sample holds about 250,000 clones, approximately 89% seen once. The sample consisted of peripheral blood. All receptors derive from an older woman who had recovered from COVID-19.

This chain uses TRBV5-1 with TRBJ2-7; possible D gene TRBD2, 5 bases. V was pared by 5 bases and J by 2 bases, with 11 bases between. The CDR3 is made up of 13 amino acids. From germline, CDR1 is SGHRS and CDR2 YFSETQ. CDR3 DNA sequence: TGCGCCAGCAGTAAGGAGGCAGCCTACGAGCAGTACTTC. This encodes CASSKEAAYEQYF.

The CDR3 loop is CASSLLRQGGGELFF. CDR3 in DNA: TGTGCCAGCAGTTTGCTACGGCAGGGCGGCGGGGAGCTGTTTTTT. The chain recombines TRBV27 with TRBJ2-2; tentatively, D is TRBD1 (5 bases). Trimming left V 3 bases short and J 7 bases short, with 15 bases between. This CDR3 spans 15 amino acids. CDR1 and CDR2 (germline): MNHEY, SMNVEV (reference sequence).

The CDR3 is CSVTSTDTQYF. CDR3 nucleotide sequence: TGCAGCGTTACTAGCACAGATACGCAGTATTTT. The rearrangement links TRBV29-1 to TRBJ2-3; no firm D call. With 5 bases removed from V and 0 bases from J, the gap between germline ends came to 3 bases. Per the germline V gene, CDR1 is SQVTM and CDR2 is ANQGSEA. There are 11 residues in the CDR3.

CDR3 DNA: TGTGCCAGCAGCTTAATGCGGGGGGCGGGCACTGAAGCTTTCTTT. Its protein product is CASSLMRGAGTEAFF. The chain couples TRBV7-2 to TRBJ1-1; a possible D gene is TRBD1 (6 bases). Germline V CDR1 and CDR2: SGHTA, FQGNSA. Trimming left V 2 bases short and J 4 bases short, with 14 bases between. The length of the CDR3 is 15 residues.

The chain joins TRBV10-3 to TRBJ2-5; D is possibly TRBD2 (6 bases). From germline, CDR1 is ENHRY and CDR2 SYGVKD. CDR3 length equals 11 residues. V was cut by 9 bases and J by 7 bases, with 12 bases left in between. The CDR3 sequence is CAIGYGGTQYF. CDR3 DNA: TGTGCCATAGGATACGGGGGGACCCAGTACTTC.

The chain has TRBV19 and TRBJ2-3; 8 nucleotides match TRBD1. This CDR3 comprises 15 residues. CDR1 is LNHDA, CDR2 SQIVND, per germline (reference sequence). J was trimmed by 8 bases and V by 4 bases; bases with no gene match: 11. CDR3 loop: CASSRPGQVWGTQYF. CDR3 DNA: TGTGCCAGTAGTAGACCGGGACAGGTTTGGGGTACGCAGTATTTT.

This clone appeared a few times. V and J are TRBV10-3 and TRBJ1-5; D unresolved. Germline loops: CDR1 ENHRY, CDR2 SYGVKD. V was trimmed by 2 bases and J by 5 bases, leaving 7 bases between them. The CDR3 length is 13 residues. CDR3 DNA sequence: TGTGCCATCAGTGAGGGCAGTCATCAGCCCCAGCATTTT. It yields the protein CAISEGSHQPQHF.

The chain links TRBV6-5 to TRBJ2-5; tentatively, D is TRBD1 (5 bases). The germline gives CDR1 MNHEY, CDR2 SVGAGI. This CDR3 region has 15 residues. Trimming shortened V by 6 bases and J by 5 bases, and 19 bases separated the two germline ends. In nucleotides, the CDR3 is TGTGCCAGCAGGGGTGGGGCCTGGGGTAGGGAGACCCAGTACTTC. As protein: CASRGGAWGRETQYF.

Written as DNA, the CDR3 is TGCGCCAGCACGCGGGGGGAGACCAGCGGGGAGCTGTTTTTT. It specifies CASTRGETSGELFF. The chain links TRBV5-1 to TRBJ2-2, with TRBD2 identical over 8 bases. The CDR3 is made up of 14 amino acids. The ends lost 6 bases at V and 7 bases at J; junction bases unmatched: 8. The germline V gene encodes CDR1 SGHRS and CDR2 YFSETQ. Together with reference TRBV5-1 and TRBJ2-2, the CDR3 gives the full variable domain: KAGVTQTPRYLIKTRGQQVTLSCSPISGHRSVSWYQQTPGQGLQFLFEYFSETQRNKGNFPGRFSGRQFSNSRSEMNVSTLELGDSALYLCASTRGETSGELFFGEGSRLTVL.

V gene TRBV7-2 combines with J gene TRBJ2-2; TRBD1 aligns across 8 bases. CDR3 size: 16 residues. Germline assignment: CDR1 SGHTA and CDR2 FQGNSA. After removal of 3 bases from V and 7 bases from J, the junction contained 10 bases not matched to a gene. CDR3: CASSLSTTGALGELFF. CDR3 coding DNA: TGTGCCAGCAGCTTGTCGACGACAGGGGCGCTCGGGGAGCTGTTTTTT.

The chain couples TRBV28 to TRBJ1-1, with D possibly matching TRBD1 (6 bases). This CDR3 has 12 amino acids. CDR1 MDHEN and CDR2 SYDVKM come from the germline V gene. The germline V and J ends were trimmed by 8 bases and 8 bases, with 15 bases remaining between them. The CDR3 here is CASVWGPGEAFF. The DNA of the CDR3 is TGTGCCAGCGTTTGGGGGCCCGGGGAAGCTTTCTTT.

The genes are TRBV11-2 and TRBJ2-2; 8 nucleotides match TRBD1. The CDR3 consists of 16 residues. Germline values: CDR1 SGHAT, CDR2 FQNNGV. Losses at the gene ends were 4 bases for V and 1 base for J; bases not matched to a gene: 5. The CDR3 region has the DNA TGTGCCAGCAGCTCAGCCGGGACAGGGAACACCGGGGAGCTGTTTTTT. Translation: CASSSAGTGNTGELFF.

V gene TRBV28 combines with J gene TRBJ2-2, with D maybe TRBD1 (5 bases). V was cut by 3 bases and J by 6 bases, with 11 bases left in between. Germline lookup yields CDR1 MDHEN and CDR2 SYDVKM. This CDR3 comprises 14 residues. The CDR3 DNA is TGTGCCAGCAGTTTTATTGCGACAGCCGGGGAGCTGTTTTTT. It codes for CASSFIATAGELFF.

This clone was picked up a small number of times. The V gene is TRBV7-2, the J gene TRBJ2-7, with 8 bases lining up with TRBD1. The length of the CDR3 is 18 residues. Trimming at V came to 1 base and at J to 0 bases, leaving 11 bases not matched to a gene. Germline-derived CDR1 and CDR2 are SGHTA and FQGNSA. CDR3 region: CASSLGYGQGAGSYEQYF. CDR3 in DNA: TGTGCCAGCAGCTTAGGGTACGGGCAGGGGGCTGGCTCCTACGAGCAGTACTTC.

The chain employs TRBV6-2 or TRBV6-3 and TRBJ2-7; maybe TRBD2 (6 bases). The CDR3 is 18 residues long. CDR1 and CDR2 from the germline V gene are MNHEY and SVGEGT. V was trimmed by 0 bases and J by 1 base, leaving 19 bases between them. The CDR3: CASSYSILLGGESYEQYF. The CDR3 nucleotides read TGTGCCAGCAGTTACTCGATCCTTTTGGGCGGGGAATCCTACGAGCAGTACTTC.

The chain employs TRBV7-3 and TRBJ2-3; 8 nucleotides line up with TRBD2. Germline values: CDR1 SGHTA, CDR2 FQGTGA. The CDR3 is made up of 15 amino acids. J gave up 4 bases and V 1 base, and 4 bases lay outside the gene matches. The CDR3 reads CASSLIGGEADTQYF. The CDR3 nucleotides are TGTGCCAGCAGCTTAATCGGGGGGGAGGCAGATACGCAGTATTTT.

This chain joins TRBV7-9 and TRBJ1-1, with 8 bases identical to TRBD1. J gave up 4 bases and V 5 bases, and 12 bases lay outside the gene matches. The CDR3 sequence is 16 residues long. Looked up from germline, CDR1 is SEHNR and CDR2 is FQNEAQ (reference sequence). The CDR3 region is CASSRQGKGPSTEAFF. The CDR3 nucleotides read TGTGCCAGCAGCCGACAGGGGAAGGGACCGAGCACTGAAGCTTTCTTT.

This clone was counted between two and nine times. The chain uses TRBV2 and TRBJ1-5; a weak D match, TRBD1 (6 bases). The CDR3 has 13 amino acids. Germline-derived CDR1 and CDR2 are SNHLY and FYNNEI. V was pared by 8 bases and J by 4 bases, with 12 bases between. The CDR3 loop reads CASGQMVNQPQHF. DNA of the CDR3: TGTGCCAGCGGACAGATGGTTAATCAGCCCCAGCATTTT.

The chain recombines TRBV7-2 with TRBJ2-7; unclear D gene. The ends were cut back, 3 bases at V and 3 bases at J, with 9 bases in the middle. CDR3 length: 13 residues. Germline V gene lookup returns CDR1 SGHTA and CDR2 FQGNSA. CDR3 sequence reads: CASSLLAYYEQYF. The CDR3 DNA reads TGTGCCAGCAGCTTGTTAGCTTACTACGAGCAGTACTTC.

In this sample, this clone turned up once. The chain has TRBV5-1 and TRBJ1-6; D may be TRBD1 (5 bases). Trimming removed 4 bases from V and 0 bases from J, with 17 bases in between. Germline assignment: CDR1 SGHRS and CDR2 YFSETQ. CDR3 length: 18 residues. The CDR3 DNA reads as TGCGCCAGCAGCCCGGGGGGACGGTTAAGCTCCTATAATTCACCCCTCCACTTT. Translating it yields CASSPGGRLSSYNSPLHF. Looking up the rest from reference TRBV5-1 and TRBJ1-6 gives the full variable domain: KAGVTQTPRYLIKTRGQQVTLSCSPISGHRSVSWYQQTPGQGLQFLFEYFSETQRNKGNFPGRFSGRQFSNSRSEMNVSTLELGDSALYLCASSPGGRLSSYNSPLHFGNGTRLTVT.